This entry lists 26 T cell receptor beta chains sequenced from one sample in a study of control samples from healthy donors and cancer patients (dated by TCRdb to 2018 to 2020). The method was the immunoSEQ multiplex PCR assay. The source is immuneACCESS, and TCRdb retained only in-frame sequences with V and J called. Part of the clones is not carried over; for the studies checked, unresolved V genes explain less than half of this, and the remainder is unexplained. The sample has some 150,000 clones on record, 93% of them singletons. The top ten clonotypes cover about 2.4% of the sample. Sequencing input: blood. The receptors were gathered from a man aged 50-59 years in good health.

V usage is TRBV18 and J usage is TRBJ2-2; D perhaps matches TRBD1 (6 bases). The V end was cut by 4 bases, the J end by 7 bases, with 10 bases between. CDR3 length equals 13 residues. Germline V CDR1 and CDR2: KGHSH, LQKENI. DNA for the CDR3: TGTGCCAGCTCACTACAGGGTCTCGGGGAGCTGTTTTTT. It is translated as CASSLQGLGELFF.

The chain carries TRBV7-9 and TRBJ1-5, with D unclear. Trimming shortened V by 1 base and J by 2 bases, and 9 bases separated the two germline ends. The CDR3 contains 15 residues. Germline lookup yields CDR1 SEHNR and CDR2 FQNEAQ (reference sequence). The DNA of the CDR3 is TGTGCCAGCAGCTTAGACTTCGTTGGCAATCAGCCCCAGCATTTT. Translated: CASSLDFVGNQPQHF.

The chain has TRBV7-8 and TRBJ2-5; D gene unclear. CDR1 and CDR2 from the germline V gene are SGHVS and FQNEAQ. Trimming removed 5 bases at V and 3 bases at J, with 10 bases between. The CDR3 runs 13 residues. CDR3 loop: CASSRDLKETQYF. The CDR3 nucleotides are TGTGCCAGCAGCCGAGACCTTAAAGAGACCCAGTACTTC.

V gene TRBV7-2 combines with J gene TRBJ1-4; D is undetermined. The germline V gene has CDR1 SGHTA and CDR2 FQGNSA. Trimming took 2 bases from V and 0 from J, leaving 7 bases between them. The CDR3 runs 15 residues. CDR3 sequence: CASSLRTTTNEKLFF. Here the CDR3 DNA reads TGTGCCAGCAGCTTAAGGACCACAACTAATGAAAAACTGTTTTTT.

The CDR3 is CASSLVGLSSYEQYF. The CDR3 nucleotides read TGTGCCAGCAGTTTGGTCGGGCTTAGCTCCTACGAGCAGTACTTC. The chain employs TRBV28 and TRBJ2-7; D ambiguous. The length of the CDR3 is 15 residues. Trimming shortened V by 3 bases and J by 0 bases, and 12 bases separated the two germline ends. Germline values: CDR1 MDHEN, CDR2 SYDVKM.

This chain uses TRBV27 with TRBJ2-7; 7 bases line up with TRBD1. V dropped 6 bases and J dropped 1; count of bases not matched to a gene: 9. Germline values: CDR1 MNHEY, CDR2 SMNVEV (reference sequence). The CDR3 extends over 15 amino acids. CDR3 residues: CASRGSGGRSYEQYF. CDR3 DNA: TGTGCCAGCAGGGGATCAGGGGGAAGGTCCTACGAGCAGTACTTC.

The chain uses TRBV11-2 and TRBJ1-1; unclear D gene. V was trimmed by 5 bases and J by 1 base, leaving 14 bases between them. The CDR3 loop spans 15 amino acids. Germline-derived CDR1 and CDR2 are SGHAT and FQNNGV. CDR3 sequence: CASSPSVGRNTEAFF. The CDR3 region has the DNA TGTGCCAGCAGCCCTAGTGTTGGCAGGAACACTGAAGCTTTCTTT.

J is TRBJ2-2 and V is TRBV5-6; 10 nucleotides match TRBD2. This CDR3 comprises 16 residues. Germline CDR1 SGHDT, CDR2 YYEEEE. J was trimmed by 2 bases and V by 2 bases; bases with no gene match: 3. CDR3 sequence: CASSFSLAGNTGELFF. The CDR3 coding sequence is TGTGCCAGCAGCTTTTCACTAGCGGGAAACACCGGGGAGCTGTTTTTT.

A single count supports this clone. The rearrangement joins TRBV18 to TRBJ1-1, with D uncertain. CDR1 KGHSH and CDR2 LQKENI come from the germline V gene. V lost 8 bases to trimming and J lost 0 bases, with 7 bases between them. The length of the CDR3 is 12 residues. The CDR3 region has the DNA TGTGCCAGCGGAGGGATGAACACTGAAGCTTTCTTT. It codes for CASGGMNTEAFF.

The gene calls are TRBV29-1 and TRBJ1-6; weak D call: TRBD1 (5 bases). The CDR3 length is 13 residues. CDR1 SQVTM and CDR2 ANQGSEA come from the germline V gene. The V gene lost 4 bases and the J gene lost 9 bases, with 13 bases spanning the gap. CDR3 residues: CSVGGGPGSPLHF. The CDR3 DNA reads as TGCAGCGTTGGTGGGGGTCCGGGTTCACCCCTCCACTTT.

The chain employs TRBV13 and TRBJ2-6; 7 bases align to TRBD1. V lost 3 bases, J lost 0 bases, and 5 bases stayed unmatched. Germline lookup yields CDR1 PRHDT and CDR2 FYEKMQ (reference sequence). The CDR3 totals 17 residues. CDR3 sequence: CASSFKPGGSGANVLTF. The CDR3 nucleotides read TGTGCCAGCAGCTTCAAACCAGGGGGCTCTGGGGCCAACGTCCTGACTTTC.

The J gene is TRBJ1-2, the V gene TRBV30; 7 bases line up with TRBD1. The V and J ends lost 4 bases and 2 bases, in that order; junction bases with no gene match: 7. This CDR3 spans 14 amino acids. Per the germline V gene, CDR1 is GTSNPN and CDR2 is SVGIG (reference sequence). The CDR3 region has the DNA TGTGCCTGGATTCGACAGGGCACAAACTATGGCTACACCTTC. Translation: CAWIRQGTNYGYTF.

This rearrangement joins TRBV11-2 to TRBJ1-4, with 7 positions matching TRBD1. CDR3 length: 16 amino acids. After removal of 4 bases from V and 5 bases from J, the junction contained 10 bases not matched to a gene. Looked up from germline, CDR1 is SGHAT and CDR2 is FQNNGV. CDR3 sequence: CASSSNTGARNEKLFF. CDR3 bases: TGTGCCAGCAGCTCCAACACAGGGGCCAGAAATGAAAAACTGTTTTTT.

V and J are TRBV12-3 or TRBV12-4 and TRBJ1-2; D is uncertain. The CDR3 is 13 amino acids. Trimming stripped 6 bases from V and 7 bases from J, with 15 bases between. CDR3 bases: TGTGCCAGCAGCACCCTCGAGGGAGCTGGCTACACCTTC. As protein: CASSTLEGAGYTF.

This chain connects TRBV5-1 to TRBJ2-7, with 8 bases matching TRBD2. Germline V gene data show CDR1 as SGHRS and CDR2 as YFSETQ. This CDR3 comprises 14 residues. Trimming took 0 bases from V and 4 from J; bases not matched to a gene: 3. CDR3 bases: TGCGCCAGCAGCTTGGAAGGCGGGAGGTACGAGCAGTACTTC. This encodes CASSLEGGRYEQYF.

The chain couples TRBV19 to TRBJ1-1; D is unclear. The CDR3 is 13 residues long. Germline CDR1 reads LNHDA; CDR2 reads SQIVND (reference sequence). V was clipped by 10 bases and J by 3 bases, with 15 bases between them. CDR3 protein: CATVTRGYTEAFF. Here the CDR3 DNA reads TGTGCCACCGTTACCCGGGGATACACTGAAGCTTTCTTT.

J is TRBJ2-6 and V is TRBV29-1; D perhaps matches TRBD2 (6 bases). V shed 5 bases and J shed 0 bases, with 8 bases lying between them. The CDR3 runs to 14 residues. The germline V gene has CDR1 SQVTM and CDR2 ANQGSEA. The DNA for the CDR3 is TGCAGCGTTTCGCGGGGCTCTGGGGCCAACGTCCTGACTTTC. Its translation: CSVSRGSGANVLTF. Based on the CDR3 plus reference TRBV29-1 and TRBJ2-6, the full variable domain is SAVISQKPSRDICQRGTSLTIQCQVDSQVTMMFWYRQQPGQSLTLIATANQGSEATYESGFVIDKFPISRPNLTFSTLTVSNMSPEDSSIYLCSVSRGSGANVLTFGAGSRLTVL.

The chain has TRBV27 and TRBJ2-4; 8 bases map to TRBD2. The CDR3 runs 17 residues. Germline lookup yields CDR1 MNHEY and CDR2 SMNVEV (reference sequence). Unmatched junction bases numbered 9, after V lost 0 bases and J lost 5 bases. The CDR3 loop is CASSLSGAGERQNIQYF. The CDR3 DNA reads as TGTGCCAGCAGTTTATCGGGAGCGGGAGAGCGACAAAACATTCAGTACTTC.

This chain links TRBV2 with TRBJ2-5; D perhaps matches TRBD2 (6 bases). The CDR3 contains 15 residues. Germline V gene sequence: CDR1 SNHLY, CDR2 FYNNEI. With 6 bases removed from V and 4 bases from J, the gap between germline ends came to 18 bases. CDR3 bases: TGTGCCAGCAGAGGGGAGGCGGGAAGGGGAGAGACCCAGTACTTC. Amino acid sequence: CASRGEAGRGETQYF.

The chain recombines TRBV10-2 with TRBJ1-1; D may be TRBD1 (5 bases). The CDR3 contains 13 residues. V lost 9 bases to trimming and J lost 1 base, with 12 bases between them. Germline CDR1 WSHSY, CDR2 SAAADI. The CDR3 coding sequence is TGCGCCAGTTCGACGACAGAGAACACTGAAGCTTTCTTT. It yields the protein CASSTTENTEAFF.

This rearrangement joins TRBV27 to TRBJ1-5, with D possibly being TRBD1 (6 bases). The CDR3 contains 15 residues. Germline-derived CDR1 and CDR2 are MNHEY and SMNVEV (reference sequence). Trimming removed 2 bases at V and 7 bases at J, with 15 bases between. The CDR3 here is CASSLSIAGAQPQHF. The CDR3 DNA follows: TGTGCCAGCAGTTTAAGTATAGCGGGGGCACAGCCCCAGCATTTT.

In its sample, this clone was seen once. The gene calls are TRBV19 and TRBJ2-2; TRBD1 matches at 8 bases. The junction had 8 bases not matched to a gene; V was cut back by 5 bases and J by 6 bases. The CDR3 totals 15 residues. Per the germline V gene, CDR1 is LNHDA and CDR2 is SQIVND (reference sequence). This CDR3 is CASSLPWTGPGELFF. The CDR3 region has the DNA TGTGCCAGTAGTCTCCCTTGGACAGGGCCCGGGGAGCTGTTTTTT.

This clone occurred once. The CDR3 DNA follows: TGTGCCACCAGTGATCGAGGGGACGCTTCTAGCACAGATACGCAGTATTTT. It encodes CATSDRGDASSTDTQYF. The chain has TRBV24-1 and TRBJ2-3; D tentatively reads TRBD1 or TRBD2 (5 bases each). The germline gives CDR1 KGHDR, CDR2 SFDVKD. The CDR3 is 17 residues long. V gave up 3 bases and J gave up 0 bases, with 15 bases separating them.

The gene calls are TRBV19 and TRBJ2-3; 9 bases agree with TRBD2. The CDR3 contains 14 residues. The germline gives CDR1 LNHDA, CDR2 SQIVND (reference sequence). V gave up 7 bases and J gave up 5 bases; unmatched junction bases: 7. The CDR3 here is CASNRLAGIDTQYF. The CDR3 DNA follows: TGTGCCAGTAATCGCCTAGCGGGGATAGATACGCAGTATTTT.

CDR3 sequence: CASTPGGGGTEAFF. CDR3 coding DNA: TGTGCCAGCACCCCCGGCGGGGGTGGCACTGAAGCTTTCTTT. The chain uses TRBV6-5 and TRBJ1-1; possibly TRBD1 for D (5 bases). Germline CDR1 reads MNHEY; CDR2 reads SVGAGI. The CDR3 length is 14 residues. V lost 7 bases to trimming and J lost 4 bases, with 16 bases between them.

The chain is built from TRBV4-1 and TRBJ2-6; D ambiguous. The CDR3 loop spans 15 amino acids. V was pared by 6 bases and J by 0 bases, with 9 bases between. Germline CDR1 MGHRA, CDR2 YSYEKL. CDR3 region: CASSRLISGANVLTF. The CDR3 coding sequence is TGCGCCAGCAGTCGACTGATCTCTGGGGCCAACGTCCTGACTTTC.